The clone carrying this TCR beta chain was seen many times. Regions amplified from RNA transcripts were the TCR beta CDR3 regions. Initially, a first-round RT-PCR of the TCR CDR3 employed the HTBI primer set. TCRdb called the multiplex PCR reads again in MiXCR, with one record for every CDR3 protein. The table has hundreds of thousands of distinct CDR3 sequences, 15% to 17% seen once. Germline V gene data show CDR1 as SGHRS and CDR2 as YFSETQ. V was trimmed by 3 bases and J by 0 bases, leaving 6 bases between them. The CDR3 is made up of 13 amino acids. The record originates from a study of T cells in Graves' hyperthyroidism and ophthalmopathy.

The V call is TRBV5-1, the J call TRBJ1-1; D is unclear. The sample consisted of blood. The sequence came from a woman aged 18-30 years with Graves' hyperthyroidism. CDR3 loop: CASSSSMNTEAFF. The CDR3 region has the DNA TGCGCCAGCAGCTCTTCTATGAACACTGAAGCTTTCTTT.